What follows describes a single TCR beta chain. The data were obtained in a study of blood T cell repertoires in COVID-19. Background on the study: Specimens from acute and convalescent COVID-19 originated in the United States, Italy and Spain. PBMCs, B-cell-depleted T cells, or T cells provided the cDNA or gDNA that made up the material.

This CDR3 comprises 16 residues. V lost 5 bases to trimming and J lost 6 bases, with 20 bases between them. Looked up from germline, CDR1 is LNHNV and CDR2 is YYDKDF (reference sequence). Per the original methods: The authors estimated nucleated cell counts from reference gene primer amplification. Measured with immunoSEQ multiplex PCR; TCRdb has only the in-frame clones, and not every one. That table furnishes V, J and clone size, whereas the DNA furnished D and trimming. The table has 130,000 or so clones, about four fifths seen once. V usage is TRBV15 and J usage is TRBJ2-1; the D gene is possibly TRBD1 (5 bases). Sample: peripheral blood. This receptor was identified in a human donor in a cohort sampled during active COVID-19. As DNA, the CDR3 is TGTGCCACCAGCCCTTATAGGGGTTTGGTCCTCAATGAGCAGTTCTTC. Its protein is CATSPYRGLVLNEQFF.